Listed below are T cell receptor beta chains from one sample, sequenced in a study of blood T cell repertoires in COVID-19. Measured with immunoSEQ multiplex PCR; TCRdb has only the in-frame clones, and not every one. The repertoire consists of approximately 160,000 clones, with 70% to 90% occurring once and the leading ten covering about a tenth. Sample: peripheral blood. The origin of the receptors is a human donor in a cohort sampled during active COVID-19. The CDR3 runs from the conserved cysteine through the conserved F or W.

cdr3_length | j_call | v_call | cdr3_aa
16 | TRBJ2-2 | TRBV7-6 | CASSLARSRGGGELFF
12 | TRBJ1-2 | TRBV6-5 | CASATGVGGYTF
16 | TRBJ1-5 | TRBV7-3 | CASSGTGAYSNQPQHF
14 | TRBJ2-3 | TRBV5-1 | CASSFTGQGDTQYF
16 | TRBJ2-1 | TRBV24-1 | CATSDFRDRGMGEQFF
18 | TRBJ2-6 | TRBV21-1 | CASSKSNRTGAGANVLTF
14 | TRBJ1-2 | TRBV19 | CASKPQGGNYGYTF
14 | TRBJ1-1 | TRBV29-1 | CSAEGDSANTEAFF
12 | TRBJ2-5 | TRBV6-5 | CASSPSLETQYF
17 | TRBJ2-2 | TRBV5-4 | CASSLGRREGDTGELFF
12 | TRBJ2-2 | TRBV5-1 | CASSTEPGELFF
18 | TRBJ2-2 | TRBV4-3 | CASSQETGGDLATGELFF
12 | TRBJ2-3 | TRBV6-1 | CASSELEDTQYF
17 | TRBJ2-1 | TRBV9 | CASSVDFTGLVIDEQFF
13 | TRBJ1-6 | TRBV19 | CASSGQVNSPLHF
13 | TRBJ2-1 | TRBV19 | CASSIISGAEQFF